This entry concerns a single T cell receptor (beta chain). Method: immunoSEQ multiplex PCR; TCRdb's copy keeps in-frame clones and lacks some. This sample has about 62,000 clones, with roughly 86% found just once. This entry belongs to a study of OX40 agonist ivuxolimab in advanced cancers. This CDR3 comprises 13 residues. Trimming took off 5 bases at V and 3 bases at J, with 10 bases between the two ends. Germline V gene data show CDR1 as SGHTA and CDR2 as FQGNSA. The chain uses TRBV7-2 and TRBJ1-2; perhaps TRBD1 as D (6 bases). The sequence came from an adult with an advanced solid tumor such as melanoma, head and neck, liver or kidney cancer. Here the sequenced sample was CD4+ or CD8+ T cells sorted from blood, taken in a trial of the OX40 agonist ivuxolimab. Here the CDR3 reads CASSPRQDYGYTF. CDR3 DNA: TGTGCCAGCAGCCCCAGACAGGACTATGGCTACACCTTC.